This T cell receptor (beta chain) is from a study of human T cells and chemical hapten exposure. This clonotype was seen only a few times. Time point of the sample: pre-sensitization, week 0. Indicated treatment: therapeutic diphenylcyclopropenone sensitization with weekly scalp DPC. The CDR3 extends over 14 amino acids. V shed 2 bases and J shed 5 bases, with 12 bases lying between them. The V gene's germline CDR1 is SGHTA and CDR2 FQGTGA. TCRdb reanalysed the RACE reads using MiXCR and keeps one entry per CDR3 protein. The sample yields some 51,000 distinct CDR3 sequences, 9.4% seen once. Sequenced material: whole blood, taken in connection with sensitization to the hapten diphenylcyclopropenone (DPC). This TCR came from a woman aged 40-49 years with alopecia areata. Some clones in this sample may be carry-over from other donors' samples. The chain joins TRBV7-3 to TRBJ1-1; perhaps TRBD1 as D (6 bases). DNA of the CDR3: TGTGCCAGCAGCTTATGGTCAGGGGATACTGAAGCTTTCTTT. It encodes CASSLWSGDTEAFF. Variable domain in full (rest from reference TRBV7-3 and TRBJ1-1): GAGVSQTPSNKVTEKGKYVELRCDPISGHTALYWYRQSLGQGPEFLIYFQGTGAADDSGLPNDRFFAVRPEGSVSTLKIQRTERGDSAVYLCASSLWSGDTEAFFGQGTRLTVV.